The subject of this entry is one T cell receptor (beta chain). The target antigen is unknown. A minimum of 5 micrograms of total RNA was extracted per sample. Primed by a sample-barcoded 5' primer and a J-beta primer mix, a second PCR proceeded for 7 to 11 cycles. TCRdb used MiXCR to reprocess the 5' RACE reads, holding one entry per CDR3 protein. There are about 1.8 million distinct CDR3 sequences in the sample; around 50% occur only once, and roughly 2.1% lies in the top ten. The J segment lost 7 bases and the V segment lost 5 bases, leaving 5 bases of the junction unmatched. The germline V gene encodes CDR1 SQVTM and CDR2 ANQGSEA. The CDR3 spans 11 residues. This sample is part of a study of blood T cells in healthy people across ages. Study observations and caveats: Per million T cells, TCR beta diversity dropped about linearly as age rose.

Specimen: blood. The receptor was isolated from a woman in her forties in good health. The chain has TRBV29-1 and TRBJ2-7, with 7 bases lining up with TRBD2. The CDR3, as DNA: TGCAGCGTTCTCGTGGGAGGGGAGCAGTACTTC. This gives the protein CSVLVGGEQYF.